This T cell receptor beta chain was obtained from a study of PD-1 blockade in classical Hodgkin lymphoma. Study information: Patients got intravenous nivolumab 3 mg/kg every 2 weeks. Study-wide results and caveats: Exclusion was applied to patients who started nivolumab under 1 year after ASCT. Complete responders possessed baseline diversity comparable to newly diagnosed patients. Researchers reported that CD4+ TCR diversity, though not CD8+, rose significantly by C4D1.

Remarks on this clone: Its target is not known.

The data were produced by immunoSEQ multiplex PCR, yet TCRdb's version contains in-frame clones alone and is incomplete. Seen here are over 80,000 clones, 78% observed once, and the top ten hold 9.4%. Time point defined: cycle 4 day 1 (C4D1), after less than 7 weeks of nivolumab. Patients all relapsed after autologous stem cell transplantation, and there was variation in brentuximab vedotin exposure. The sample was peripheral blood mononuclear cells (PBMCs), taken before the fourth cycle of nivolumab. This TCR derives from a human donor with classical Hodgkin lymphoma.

CDR3 bases: TGTGCCAGCTCCGGGACTAGCGGGGGGGCCAGCACAGATACGCAGTATTTT. Its translation is CASSGTSGGASTDTQYF. The chain is built from TRBV18 and TRBJ2-3; 16 bases match TRBD2. CDR3 length: 17 residues. The germline V gene encodes CDR1 KGHSH and CDR2 LQKENI. V trimming: 6 bases; J trimming: 0 bases; junction bases outside the gene matches: 3.